This T cell receptor (beta chain) appears in the sequencing data of a study of blood T cell repertoires in COVID-19 (TCRdb year 2020). For context, the study as a whole: Collaborator samples came from the United States, Italy and Spain and covered acute and convalescent phases of COVID-19. The material from the prospective study consisted of cDNA or gDNA derived from T cells, B-cell-depleted T cells, or PBMCs. Samples were obtained from the ongoing ImmuneRACE study (first 160 participants) and from some 1,300 subjects provided by 6 global collaborators. A freely available public database, intended as a resource for researchers studying the immune response to SARS-CoV-2, is where the repertoires were released. Deeply sampled blood TCRbeta repertoires from subjects exposed to, actively infected with, or recovered from COVID-19 were included in the dataset. Sample metadata almost always included a de-identified subject ID, COVID-19 status, age in years and sex. Where HLA class I and class II types were available, the types were taken from metadata supplied by the sample provider, not from assay-based typing. Overall study results and their limits: The quantity of clinical and demographic metadata differed by source and by participant and was supplied without curation.

Another Seattle source contributed samples from volunteer blood donors who had recovered from COVID-19. Each collaborating institution followed its own protocols to collect whole blood in K2EDTA tubes. Collaborator samples were shipped for TCRbeta analysis as frozen whole blood, isolated PBMCs, or DNA extracted from either sample type. TCRbeta CDR3 regions were amplified from genomic DNA by means of the immunoSEQ Assay, a bias-controlled multiplex PCR. The paper's processing steps were these. The number of nucleated cells in each sample was estimated by amplification of reference gene primers within the assay. To quantify the absolute abundance of each unique TCRbeta CDR3 rearrangement, sequence reads were collapsed and filtered. For each sample, productive Simpson clonality was calculated by taking the square root of Simpson's diversity index across productive rearrangements. The table was pulled from immuneACCESS by TCRdb, which kept in-frame rearrangements only. Such tables lose some clones; where checked, under half of the loss comes from unresolved V genes, and the rest has no known cause. From that table come the V and J calls and clone size; the DNA was used to work out D and trimming. Counted in this sample were about 120,000 clones; 88% of them appeared once. Almost 8.5% of the sample comes from the top ten.

Notes on this clone: Its antigen remains unidentified. No base qualities exist here, and no much larger clone lies one base off it.

The TCR was taken from a woman aged 70-85 years who had recovered from COVID-19. Sequencing input: peripheral blood.

The CDR3 corresponds to CASSYSNRVDQPQHF. The sequenced DNA is TGTGCCAGCAGTTACTCCAACAGGGTTGATCAGCCCCAGCATTTT. The sequence joins TRBV6-5 to TRBJ1-5, with TRBD1 as a weak D call on 6 bases. V is cut by 0 bases and J by 5 bases, and the space between the germline ends is 11 bases. The germline V gene supplies CDR1 MNHEY and CDR2 SVGAGI. Reading from cysteine to phenylalanine, the CDR3 counts 15 amino acids. Only the CDR3 DNA is retained, 45 bases long and in frame from the first base.